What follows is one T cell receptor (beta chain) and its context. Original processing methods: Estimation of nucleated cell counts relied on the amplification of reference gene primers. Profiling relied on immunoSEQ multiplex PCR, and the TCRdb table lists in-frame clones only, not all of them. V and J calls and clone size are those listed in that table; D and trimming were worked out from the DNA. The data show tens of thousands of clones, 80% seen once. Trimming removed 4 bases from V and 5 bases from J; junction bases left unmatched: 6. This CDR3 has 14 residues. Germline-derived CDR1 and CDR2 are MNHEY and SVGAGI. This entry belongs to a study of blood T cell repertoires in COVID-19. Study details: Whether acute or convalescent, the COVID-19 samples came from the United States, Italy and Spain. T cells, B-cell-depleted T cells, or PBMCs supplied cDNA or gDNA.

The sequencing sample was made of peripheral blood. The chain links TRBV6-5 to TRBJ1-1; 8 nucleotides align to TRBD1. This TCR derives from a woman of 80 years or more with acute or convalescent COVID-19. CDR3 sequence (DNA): TGTGCCAGCAGTTTTTCAGGGGGCCGGACTGAAGCTTTCTTT. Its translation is CASSFSGGRTEAFF.